This T cell receptor (beta chain) was obtained from a study of T-cell reconstitution after alpha-beta-depleted transplantation in children. Study-wide points: Expanded graft clones numbering several hundred reportedly gave rise to alpha-beta T cells about two months after transplant. Recipient T cells and thymic progenitors that survived gave rise to the high TCRbeta diversity observed at day 60 in some patients.

The CDR3 totals 14 residues. V was cut by 5 bases and J by 9 bases, with 17 bases left in between. Looked up from germline, CDR1 is SGHVS and CDR2 is FNYEAQ. The table lists this clonotype with many counts. The antigen remains unidentified. Unique molecular identifiers were used in preparing the TCRbeta library. TCRdb reprocessed the PCR reads via MiXCR and lists one record per CDR3 protein. The sample contains about 300,000 distinct CDR3 sequences, around a tenth of which appear only once. The TCR sequence derives from a boy in the first two years of life with acute myeloid leukemia, due to receive a stem cell transplant. The sequences come from PBMCs, collected before TCRalphabeta/CD19-depleted stem cell transplant. V gene TRBV7-6 combines with J gene TRBJ2-1, with D possibly TRBD1 on 7 matching bases. The CDR3 bases are TGTGCCAGCAGCCCGACGACAGGGCGGGGTGAGCAGTTCTTC. Protein: CASSPTTGRGEQFF.